This TCR beta chain was observed in a study of shared clonotypes between healthy human individuals. Findings and caveats of the study: Shared across a few donors were about 4.8% of the naive CD4 clonotypes.

Measured with immunoSEQ multiplex PCR; TCRdb has only the in-frame clones, and not every one. The sample lists roughly 2 million clones; approximately 94% were seen once. Notes on this clone: The antigen remains unidentified.

There are 15 residues in the CDR3. J was trimmed by 4 bases and V by 3 bases; bases with no gene match: 5. The germline CDR1 and CDR2 sequences are KGHSH and LQKENI. This clonotype originated in a man aged 18 to 30 in good health. The source material was naive CD4+ T cells sorted from blood. Subset meaning: CD45RA+ positively selected. The chain uses TRBV18 and TRBJ2-5; 10 bases match TRBD1. CDR3 nucleotide sequence: TGTGCCAGCTCACCGGGACAGGGGTCTGCAGAGACCCAGTACTTC. It encodes CASSPGQGSAETQYF.